Below, 11 T cell receptor beta chains from the same sample are listed, as sequenced in a study of beta chain features in type 1 diabetes. The entirety of the isolated RNA underwent reverse transcription, so expressed TCRB transcripts were sequenced. TCRdb's table, derived via immunoSEQ multiplex PCR, lists solely in-frame clones and lacks some. Among around 650,000 clones, around an eighth were seen once, and the ten largest hold approximately 0.11%. Findings and limits, study-wide: Researchers report that Type 1 diabetes patients had moderately but significantly shorter TCRB CDR3s across all four CD4+ subsets.

Their antigen targets remain unknown. The sequenced sample consisted of naive CD4+ T cells from blood. These receptors all come from a man aged 25-45 years with type 1 diabetes.

This clone was observed a handful of times. V gene TRBV9 combines with J gene TRBJ2-1; D ambiguous. Trimming pared 1 base from V and 8 bases from J, leaving 7 bases between. In germline, CDR1 is SGDLS, CDR2 YYNGEE. The CDR3 sequence is 12 residues long. CDR3 bases: TGTGCCAGCAGCGTAATGTTTGATGAGCAGTTCTTC. Encoded protein: CASSVMFDEQFF. The full variable domain, in which reference TRBV9 and TRBJ2-1 provide the parts outside the CDR3, is DSGVTQTPKHLITATGQRVTLRCSPRSGDLSVYWYQQSLDQGLQFLIQYYNGEERAKGNILERFSAQQFPDLHSELNLSSLELGDSALYFCASSVMFDEQFFGPGTRLTVL.

Notes on this clone: This sample also contains other DNA sequences that code for the same CDR3. V and J are TRBV29-1 and TRBJ2-5, with D uncertain. The V end was cut by 5 bases, the J end by 2 bases, with 9 bases between. The CDR3 consists of 12 residues. CDR1 is SQVTM, CDR2 ANQGSEA, per germline. CDR3 bases: TGCAGCGTTCAGGCAGCACAAGAGACCCAGTACTTC. It encodes CSVQAAQETQYF.

The CDR3 bases are TGTGCCAGTAGTCCCTGGGACAGGGGCGGGCAGCCCCAGCATTTT. Translated, it gives CASSPWDRGGQPQHF. The chain recombines TRBV19 with TRBJ1-5; 10 nucleotides align to TRBD1. Germline lookup yields CDR1 LNHDA and CDR2 SQIVND (reference sequence). The CDR3 is made up of 15 amino acids. Trimming at V came to 5 bases and at J to 7 bases, leaving 8 bases not matched to a gene.

This clone was seen a few times. The chain recombines TRBV27 with TRBJ2-7; 10 nucleotides align to TRBD1. CDR1 and CDR2 from the germline V gene are MNHEY and SMNVEV (reference sequence). The CDR3 spans 15 residues. After removal of 6 bases from V and 5 bases from J, the junction contained 10 bases not matched to a gene. Here the CDR3 reads CASSAPGQGFHEQYF. In DNA form, the CDR3 reads TGTGCCAGCAGCGCTCCGGGACAGGGGTTCCACGAGCAGTACTTC.

This clone was observed a few times. The chain recombines TRBV9 with TRBJ2-5; TRBD2 agrees at 9 bases. Germline V gene data show CDR1 as SGDLS and CDR2 as YYNGEE. The CDR3 contains 16 residues. Trimming cost V 0 bases and J 1 base; bases outside gene matches: 4. This CDR3 is CASSVGWRGGQETQYF. The CDR3 coding sequence is TGTGCCAGCAGCGTAGGATGGCGGGGGGGCCAAGAGACCCAGTACTTC.

This chain connects TRBV5-1 to TRBJ1-2, with TRBD1 as a possible D gene (6 bases). The CDR3 runs 15 residues. V was pared by 0 bases and J by 4 bases, with 13 bases between. The germline gives CDR1 SGHRS, CDR2 YFSETQ. The CDR3 region is CASSLDTGLFYGYTF. CDR3 DNA: TGCGCCAGCAGCTTGGATACAGGGCTCTTCTATGGCTACACCTTC.

This clone was picked up a small number of times. V is TRBV14 and J is TRBJ2-7; 9 nucleotides agree with TRBD1. The CDR3 runs to 15 residues. J lost 4 bases, V lost 4 bases, and 8 bases had no gene match. CDR1 SGHDN and CDR2 FVKESK come from the germline V gene. CDR3 in DNA: TGTGCCAGCAGCCTAAACAGGGGGCGCTTGTACGAGCAGTACTTC. Its protein is CASSLNRGRLYEQYF.

CDR3 in DNA: TGTGCCAGCAGCCAAGGAGGGTCGTTGAACACCGGGGAGCTGTTTTTT. Translated: CASSQGGSLNTGELFF. The V and J genes are TRBV4-2 and TRBJ2-2; maybe TRBD2 (5 bases). The germline gives CDR1 LGHNA, CDR2 YNFKEQ. The length of the CDR3 is 16 residues. Trimming left V 1 base short and J 1 base short, with 10 bases between.

This clone was observed a few times. This chain uses TRBV2 with TRBJ2-7; 7 bases are shared with TRBD1. V gave up 6 bases and J gave up 4 bases; unmatched junction bases: 6. Germline assignment: CDR1 SNHLY and CDR2 FYNNEI. The length of the CDR3 is 13 residues. The CDR3 is CASSAQGIYEQYF. The CDR3 DNA sequence: TGTGCCAGCAGCGCACAGGGGATATACGAGCAGTACTTC.

The chain is built from TRBV5-6 and TRBJ1-4, with TRBD1 matching 9 bases. With 3 bases clipped from V and 7 bases from J, the junction kept 4 bases outside the gene matches. The CDR3 loop spans 14 amino acids. Germline V gives CDR1 SGHDT, CDR2 YYEEEE. CDR3 sequence: CASSSTGGGEKLFF. DNA for the CDR3: TGTGCCAGCAGCTCCACAGGGGGCGGTGAAAAACTGTTTTTT.

This rearrangement joins TRBV2 to TRBJ2-6; D not resolved. The ends were cut back, 4 bases at V and 1 base at J, with 14 bases in the middle. From germline, CDR1 is SNHLY and CDR2 FYNNEI. This CDR3 contains 17 residues. As DNA, the CDR3 is TGTGCCAGCAGTGCGAGCATCCTCTTATCTGGGGCCAACGTCCTGACTTTC. The encoded protein is CASSASILLSGANVLTF.